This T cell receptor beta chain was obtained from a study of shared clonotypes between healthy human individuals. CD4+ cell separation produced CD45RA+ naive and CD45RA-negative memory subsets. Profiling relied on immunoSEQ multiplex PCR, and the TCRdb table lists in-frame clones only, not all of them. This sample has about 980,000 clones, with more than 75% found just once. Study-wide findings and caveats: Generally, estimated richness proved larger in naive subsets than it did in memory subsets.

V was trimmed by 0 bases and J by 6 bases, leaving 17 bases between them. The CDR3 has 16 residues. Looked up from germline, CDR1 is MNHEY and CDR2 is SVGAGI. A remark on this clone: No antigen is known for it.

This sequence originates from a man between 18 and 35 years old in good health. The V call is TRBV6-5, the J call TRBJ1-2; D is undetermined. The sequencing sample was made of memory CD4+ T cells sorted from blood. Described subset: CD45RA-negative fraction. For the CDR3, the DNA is TGTGCCAGCAGTTACTCGAGAGGGCTAGAAGGCAATGGCTACACCTTC. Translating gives CASSYSRGLEGNGYTF.